A single sample gave rise to the 32 T cell receptor beta chains below, sequenced in a study of cytomegalovirus exposure and HLA in healthy donors. Use of 60 Vbeta and 13 Jbeta primers characterized the PCR. Sequencing used immunoSEQ multiplex PCR; TCRdb keeps in-frame clones, though not all of them. The sample holds tens of thousands of clones, over 75% seen once. What was sequenced was PBMCs. These receptor sequences come from a male donor in good health and CMV-seropositive.

CDR3: CASSFSRVQGYGYTF. Written as DNA, the CDR3 is TGTGCCAGCAGTTTTTCGAGAGTACAGGGGTATGGCTACACCTTC. The chain has TRBV28 and TRBJ1-2, with 7 bases fitting TRBD1. This CDR3 region has 15 residues. Germline V gene data show CDR1 as MDHEN and CDR2 as SYDVKM. V trimming: 3 bases; J trimming: 5 bases; junction bases outside the gene matches: 9.

The chain uses TRBV19 and TRBJ2-7, with TRBD1 matching over 7 bases. Unmatched junction bases numbered 5, after V lost 4 bases and J lost 5 bases. Germline loops: CDR1 LNHDA, CDR2 SQIVND (reference sequence). The CDR3 is made up of 13 amino acids. The CDR3 DNA sequence: TGTGCCAGTAGTACGACAGGGTGGCACGAGCAGTACTTC. Amino acid sequence: CASSTTGWHEQYF.

The chain employs TRBV11-2 and TRBJ2-5; D uncertain. Germline CDR1 is SGHAT and CDR2 is FQNNGV. The CDR3 spans 16 residues. V was shortened by 0 bases and J by 2 bases, with 13 bases between the two germline ends. CDR3 region: CASSLDETTSQETQYF. DNA for the CDR3: TGTGCCAGCAGCTTAGATGAAACTACCAGTCAAGAGACCCAGTACTTC.

The chain employs TRBV29-1 and TRBJ1-2, with 7 bases matching TRBD1. The CDR3 covers 14 residues. In germline, CDR1 is SQVTM, CDR2 ANQGSEA. V dropped 0 bases and J dropped 3; count of bases not matched to a gene: 4. The CDR3 sequence is CSVEEGGVDYGYTF. CDR3 bases: TGCAGCGTTGAAGAAGGGGGCGTTGACTATGGCTACACCTTC.

The chain recombines TRBV7-6 with TRBJ2-7, with 13 nucleotides matching TRBD2. V lost 5 bases to trimming and J lost 1 base; unmatched junction nucleotides: 8. This CDR3 is built from 17 residues. Per the germline V gene, CDR1 is SGHVS and CDR2 is FNYEAQ. CDR3 sequence (DNA): TGTGCCAGCAGCCCGGGACTAGCGGGACTACAATCCTACGAGCAGTACTTC. This translates into CASSPGLAGLQSYEQYF.

V and J are TRBV11-2 and TRBJ2-1, with 9 bases that match TRBD1. CDR3 length: 15 residues. Germline V gene sequence: CDR1 SGHAT, CDR2 FQNNGV. Trimming removed 2 bases from V and 7 bases from J; junction bases left unmatched: 6. Here the CDR3 reads CASSLRTGVMNEQFF. The CDR3, as DNA: TGTGCCAGCAGCTTAAGGACAGGGGTGATGAATGAGCAGTTCTTC.

The chain joins TRBV30 to TRBJ1-5; 9 bases match TRBD1. Germline V gives CDR1 GTSNPN, CDR2 SVGIG (reference sequence). CDR3 length: 15 amino acids. Trimming cost V 2 bases and J 5 bases; bases outside gene matches: 7. The CDR3 DNA reads as TGTGCCTGGAGTTCGGGACAGGGTCTATATCAGCCCCAGCATTTT. Protein: CAWSSGQGLYQPQHF.

For the CDR3, the DNA is TGCGCCAGCAGCTCACAAACAGGGGGAGGTGAGACCCAGTACTTC. Translated, it gives CASSSQTGGGETQYF. The chain joins TRBV5-1 to TRBJ2-5, with 8 bases fitting TRBD1. The CDR3 totals 15 residues. The germline CDR1 and CDR2 sequences are SGHRS and YFSETQ. V lost 3 bases, J lost 5 bases, and 9 bases stayed unmatched.

This clone was seen a single time. The same CDR3 can be traced to other DNA sequences in this sample. This chain connects TRBV19 to TRBJ1-4; D remains ambiguous. The germline CDR1 and CDR2 sequences are LNHDA and SQIVND (reference sequence). Trimming took 3 bases from V and 0 from J, leaving 5 bases between them. The CDR3 is made up of 14 amino acids. The chain's CDR3 is CASSISATNEKLFF. The CDR3 coding sequence is TGTGCCAGTAGTATCAGTGCAACTAATGAAAAACTGTTTTTT.

The chain links TRBV27 to TRBJ1-4, with 10 bases lining up with TRBD1. The ends lost 5 bases at V and 7 bases at J; junction bases unmatched: 4. Germline V gene lookup returns CDR1 MNHEY and CDR2 SMNVEV (reference sequence). The CDR3 runs 14 residues. The CDR3 is CASSEDRGFEKLFF. CDR3 sequence (DNA): TGTGCCAGCAGTGAGGACAGGGGGTTTGAAAAACTGTTTTTT.

The chain carries TRBV11-2 and TRBJ1-6; TRBD1 aligns across 8 bases. The CDR3 contains 14 residues. The germline CDR1 and CDR2 sequences are SGHAT and FQNNGV. V dropped 5 bases and J dropped 8; count of bases not matched to a gene: 5. CDR3 nucleotides: TGTGCCAGCAGCATTGACAGGGGCTATTCACCCCTCCACTTT. It codes for CASSIDRGYSPLHF.

The rearrangement uses TRBV28 and TRBJ2-7; 9 bases are a match to TRBD1. CDR3 length equals 15 residues. The germline V gene has CDR1 MDHEN and CDR2 SYDVKM. Trimming at V came to 4 bases and at J to 0 bases, leaving 4 bases not matched to a gene. CDR3 region: CASSYTGGPSYEQYF. As DNA, the CDR3 is TGTGCCAGCAGTTACACAGGGGGCCCCTCCTACGAGCAGTACTTC.

The chain recombines TRBV27 with TRBJ2-6; D uncertain. Per the germline V gene, CDR1 is MNHEY and CDR2 is SMNVEV (reference sequence). The CDR3 runs 14 residues. V was clipped by 5 bases and J by 0 bases, with 5 bases between them. The CDR3 DNA reads as TGTGCCAGCAGTCCCTACTCTGGGGCCAACGTCCTGACTTTC. This translates into CASSPYSGANVLTF.

The chain employs TRBV10-3 and TRBJ2-3; D ambiguous. Germline CDR1 is ENHRY and CDR2 is SYGVKD. Trimming left V 2 bases short and J 4 bases short, with 13 bases between. This CDR3 has 15 residues. The CDR3 DNA sequence: TGTGCCATCAGTGAGAGCCCCGGTAAAGCAGATACGCAGTATTTT. Protein product: CAISESPGKADTQYF.

The rearrangement links TRBV12-2 to TRBJ2-5; the table's D call TRBD2 went unverified against the DNA. The J call may not be correct, given that the DNA end is closer to TRBJ2-7. TRBV12-2 is marked as a pseudogene. The CDR3 spans 11 residues. Written as DNA, the CDR3 is TGTGCAAGTCGCTTAGGTTTCGAGCAGTACTTC. Translated, it gives CASRLGFEQYF.

This chain connects TRBV5-5 to TRBJ2-1; a weak D match, TRBD2 (5 bases). In germline, CDR1 is SGHKS, CDR2 YYEKEE (reference sequence). V lost 0 bases and J lost 0, with 10 bases in between. CDR3 length: 16 residues. The CDR3 protein is CASSLGWAGSYNEQFF. CDR3 in DNA: TGTGCCAGCAGCTTGGGCTGGGCGGGCTCCTACAATGAGCAGTTCTTC.

The chain recombines TRBV27 with TRBJ2-3; D not resolved. This CDR3 contains 12 residues. V shed 10 bases and J shed 4 bases, with 12 bases lying between them. Per germline, CDR1 MNHEY and CDR2 SMNVEV (reference sequence). This chain's CDR3 is CATSSFPDTQYF. The CDR3 nucleotides read TGTGCCACCTCCTCCTTTCCAGATACGCAGTATTTT.

The chain employs TRBV5-6 and TRBJ2-7; TRBD1 might be the D (6 bases). Trimming removed 2 bases at V and 0 bases at J, with 9 bases between. The CDR3 extends over 14 amino acids. From germline, CDR1 is SGHDT and CDR2 YYEEEE. CDR3 amino acids: CASSLGGFSYEQYF. The CDR3 nucleotides read TGTGCCAGCAGCTTAGGGGGATTCTCCTACGAGCAGTACTTC.

The sample holds a few counts of this clone. This chain connects TRBV27 to TRBJ1-2; tentatively, D is TRBD1 (5 bases). From germline, CDR1 is MNHEY and CDR2 SMNVEV (reference sequence). The length of the CDR3 is 19 residues. Trimming took 3 bases from V and 1 from J, leaving 24 bases between them. CDR3 sequence (DNA): TGTGCCAGCAGTTTCCGGACAACGGTCCTTAGCGGGCTTAACTATGGCTACACCTTC. Translating it yields CASSFRTTVLSGLNYGYTF.

The gene calls are TRBV6-1 and TRBJ1-2; D possibly corresponds to TRBD1 (6 bases). V was pared by 4 bases and J by 0 bases, with 15 bases between. The CDR3 runs to 16 residues. The germline V gene encodes CDR1 MNHNS and CDR2 SASEGT. The CDR3 reads CASSASYRATNYGYTF. CDR3 nucleotides: TGTGCCAGCAGTGCGAGCTACAGGGCCACTAACTATGGCTACACCTTC.

V gene TRBV7-2 combines with J gene TRBJ1-1, with D maybe TRBD1 (6 bases). Trimming left V 4 bases short and J 4 bases short, with 16 bases between. The CDR3 runs 15 residues. Looked up from germline, CDR1 is SGHTA and CDR2 is FQGNSA. The CDR3 region is CASSSGGGGSTEAFF. The CDR3, as DNA: TGTGCCAGCAGCTCCGGGGGAGGGGGAAGCACTGAAGCTTTCTTT.

The chain joins TRBV28 to TRBJ2-5; D remains unclear. The CDR3 is 14 amino acids. Looked up from germline, CDR1 is MDHEN and CDR2 is SYDVKM. Trimming left V 2 bases short and J 4 bases short, with 11 bases between. CDR3 protein: CASSLGQDGETQYF. The CDR3 nucleotides are TGTGCCAGCAGTTTAGGGCAAGACGGAGAGACCCAGTACTTC.

The gene calls are TRBV28 and TRBJ1-4; 10 bases line up with TRBD1. Trimming cost V 7 bases and J 2 bases; bases outside gene matches: 13. The V gene's germline CDR1 is MDHEN and CDR2 SYDVKM. This CDR3 is 18 amino acids long. The CDR3, as DNA: TGTGCCAGCAACCCCCCGGGACAGGGGTTTGAGACTAATGAAAAACTGTTTTTT. Translation: CASNPPGQGFETNEKLFF.

The rearrangement uses TRBV19 and TRBJ2-1, with TRBD1 matching 9 bases. V lost 1 base and J lost 7; bases outside the gene matches: 2. CDR3 size: 14 residues. Germline CDR1 reads LNHDA; CDR2 reads SQIVND (reference sequence). CDR3 sequence: CASSIGDRVNEQFF. In DNA form, the CDR3 reads TGTGCCAGTAGTATAGGGGACAGGGTAAATGAGCAGTTCTTC.

The rearrangement links TRBV30 to TRBJ1-3; no clear D. CDR3 length: 14 amino acids. The V end lost 0 bases, the J end lost 4 bases, and 10 bases lay between the germline ends. Germline loops: CDR1 GTSNPN, CDR2 SVGIG (reference sequence). The CDR3 spells CAWSVSHLGNTIYF. The CDR3 nucleotides are TGTGCCTGGAGTGTATCCCACTTAGGAAACACCATATATTTT.

The table lists this clone with a few counts. The chain employs TRBV19 and TRBJ1-1; D is unresolved. The CDR3 sequence is 13 residues long. The germline V gene encodes CDR1 LNHDA and CDR2 SQIVND (reference sequence). The ends were cut back, 5 bases at V and 0 bases at J, with 7 bases in the middle. This CDR3 is CASSSGVNTEAFF. CDR3 bases: TGTGCCAGTAGTTCCGGGGTGAACACTGAAGCTTTCTTT.

Written as DNA, the CDR3 is TGTGCCAGCATTGAGGGGGGGGACACAGATACGCAGTATTTT. It is translated as CASIEGGDTDTQYF. This chain uses TRBV28 with TRBJ2-3, with D possibly being TRBD2 (7 bases). Deletions cut 7 bases from V and 2 bases from J, with 13 bases between. This CDR3 contains 14 residues. Germline values: CDR1 MDHEN, CDR2 SYDVKM.

V gene TRBV6-1 combines with J gene TRBJ2-1, with a possible D match to TRBD1 (6 bases). Trimming stripped 3 bases from V and 0 bases from J, with 9 bases between. The CDR3 totals 15 residues. Per germline, CDR1 MNHNS and CDR2 SASEGT. The CDR3 region is CASSDGQISYNEQFF. In nucleotides, the CDR3 is TGTGCCAGCAGTGACGGACAGATCTCCTACAATGAGCAGTTCTTC.

The chain joins TRBV30 to TRBJ1-2; weak D call: TRBD1 (5 bases). The CDR3 spans 12 residues. V shed 2 bases and J shed 6 bases, with 10 bases lying between them. Germline assignment: CDR1 GTSNPN and CDR2 SVGIG (reference sequence). This chain's CDR3 is CAWSLGGDGYTF. The DNA of the CDR3 is TGTGCCTGGAGTCTCGGGGGGGATGGCTACACCTTC.

V usage is TRBV27 and J usage is TRBJ2-1, with a weak D call TRBD2 (6 bases). V shed 3 bases and J shed 2 bases, with 11 bases lying between them. This CDR3 is built from 15 residues. Germline values: CDR1 MNHEY, CDR2 SMNVEV (reference sequence). The DNA of the CDR3 is TGTGCCAGCAGTTTCTTCGCGGGAACCTACAATGAGCAGTTCTTC. Its translation: CASSFFAGTYNEQFF.

CDR3 residues: CASEPSGGSYEQYF. In DNA, the CDR3 is TGTGCCTCCGAACCTAGCGGGGGTTCCTACGAGCAGTACTTC. The chain employs TRBV30 and TRBJ2-7; the match to TRBD2 covers 10 bases. This CDR3 has 14 residues. Germline V lookup: CDR1 GTSNPN, CDR2 SVGIG (reference sequence). V lost 7 bases, J lost 1 base, and 7 bases stayed unmatched.

The V call is TRBV28, the J call TRBJ1-2, with 8 positions matching TRBD1. CDR1 and CDR2 from the germline V gene are MDHEN and SYDVKM. The CDR3 is made up of 14 amino acids. The trim removed 4 bases at V and 5 bases at J, leaving 6 bases unmatched. This CDR3 reads CASSSTGGEYGYTF. The CDR3 nucleotides read TGTGCCAGCAGTTCTACAGGGGGAGAATATGGCTACACCTTC.